This T cell receptor beta chain was profiled in a study of PD-1 blockade in classical Hodgkin lymphoma. General observations from the study: The authors excluded patients who started nivolumab under 1 year after ASCT. As was reported, newly diagnosed patients showed lower baseline TCR diversity than healthy donors did. Diversity similar to that of newly diagnosed patients was seen at baseline in complete responders.

TCRdb's table, derived via immunoSEQ multiplex PCR, lists solely in-frame clones and lacks some. This table has about 29,000 clones, 65% to 90% appearing once. About this clone itself: Antigen: not known.

All the patients suffered relapse after autologous stem cell transplantation, and brentuximab vedotin exposure differed. Isolation of CD4+ T cells from thawed PBMCs was performed by magnetic negative selection. Germline-derived CDR1 and CDR2 are MDHEN and SYDVKM. CDR3 length equals 16 residues. V trimming: 5 bases; J trimming: 6 bases; junction bases outside the gene matches: 10. The genes are TRBV28 and TRBJ2-7; 13 bases are shared with TRBD2. Sequenced here: CD4+ T cells from blood, sampled at baseline. The TCR was taken from a human donor with classical Hodgkin lymphoma. The CDR3 DNA reads TGTGCCAGCAGTGTTACTAGCGGGAGGGCCCTCGTCGAGCAGTACTTC. Protein product: CASSVTSGRALVEQYF. Filled out from reference TRBV28 and TRBJ2-7, the complete variable domain reads DVKVTQSSRYLVKRTGEKVFLECVQDMDHENMFWYRQDPGLGLRLIYFSYDVKMKEKGDIPEGYSVSREKKERFSLILESASTNQTSMYLCASSVTSGRALVEQYFGPGTRLTVT.